This passage covers 8 T cell receptor beta chains from one sample sequenced in a study of T cells after yellow fever vaccination. Using its own MiXCR run on the 5' RACE reads, TCRdb lists one record per CDR3 protein. Of more than 65,000 distinct CDR3 sequences listed, around 6.2% are singletons. Specimen: CD4+ T cells sorted from PBMCs, collected roughly 14 days after the first yellow fever vaccination. These TCRs come from a man aged 18-30 years who received the YFV17D yellow fever vaccine.

This clonotype showed up many times. The rearrangement joins TRBV7-2 to TRBJ2-7, with D uncertain. Germline V gene lookup returns CDR1 SGHTA and CDR2 FQGNSA. The CDR3 is 12 amino acids. Trimming removed 1 base at V and 6 bases at J, with 7 bases between. The DNA of the CDR3 is TGTGCCAGCAGCTTAGACGCTGGCGAGCAGTACGTC. Amino acid sequence: CASSLDAGEQYV.

This clonotype was counted at least ten times. The chain employs TRBV20-1 and TRBJ2-7; D is undetermined. Trimming removed 4 bases at V and 4 bases at J, with 11 bases between. From germline, CDR1 is DFQATT and CDR2 SNEGSKA (reference sequence). CDR3 length: 12 amino acids. CDR3 loop: CSATISGYEQYF. In DNA form, the CDR3 reads TGCAGTGCTACTATTTCAGGTTACGAGCAGTACTTC.

This clonotype was found many times. The V and J genes are TRBV9 and TRBJ2-5, with D possibly TRBD1 on 5 matching bases. The length of the CDR3 is 13 residues. The germline CDR1 and CDR2 sequences are SGDLS and YYNGEE. Deletions cut 2 bases from V and 5 bases from J, with 10 bases between. CDR3 region: CASSVRVAETQYF. DNA for the CDR3: TGTGCCAGCAGCGTCAGGGTGGCGGAGACCCAGTACTTC.

This clonotype was detected ten times or more. The chain joins TRBV20-1 to TRBJ1-2; no clear D. CDR1 is DFQATT, CDR2 SNEGSKA, per germline (reference sequence). The CDR3 covers 12 residues. Trimming shortened V by 5 bases and J by 7 bases, and 14 bases separated the two germline ends. CDR3 DNA sequence: TGCAGTGCTCTTAGCCTCGTAGTTGGCTACACCTTC. Its protein product is CSALSLVVGYTF.

With respect to this clonotype: This may arise from a read error, as a much more abundant clone is one base away. The rearrangement uses TRBV7-8 and TRBJ2-1; maybe TRBD2 (5 bases). Germline V gives CDR1 SGHVS, CDR2 FQNEAQ. There are 13 residues in the CDR3. Written as DNA, the CDR3 is TGTGCCAGCAGCTTGGCGGGCCCCAATGATCAGTTCTTC. It yields the protein CASSLAGPNDQFF.

In this sample, this clonotype turned up many times. The chain is built from TRBV12-3 or TRBV12-4 and TRBJ1-2; maybe TRBD1 (5 bases). V lost 6 bases, J lost 6 bases, and 14 bases lay in between. The CDR3 totals 13 residues. The CDR3 protein is CASSRTGRNGYTF. The CDR3 region has the DNA TGTGCCAGCAGCAGAACAGGAAGGAATGGCTACACCTTC.

In its sample, this clonotype was seen many times. V gene TRBV5-1 combines with J gene TRBJ1-1; 9 positions agree with TRBD1. With 4 bases clipped from V and 5 bases from J, the junction kept 6 bases outside the gene matches. CDR3 length: 14 residues. Germline V gene sequence: CDR1 SGHRS, CDR2 YFSETQ. The CDR3 bases are TGCGCCAGCAGCATCGGGACAGGGTATACTGAAGCTTTCTTT. Residues: CASSIGTGYTEAFF.

This clonotype showed up many times. V gene TRBV10-2 combines with J gene TRBJ2-1; the D gene could be TRBD1 or TRBD2 (6 bases each). The ends were cut back, 3 bases at V and 8 bases at J, with 17 bases in the middle. This CDR3 spans 15 amino acids. Germline V gene sequence: CDR1 WSHSY, CDR2 SAAADI. The CDR3 region has the DNA TGCGCCAGCAGTGACCAAAGGGGGGATAAGCATGAGCAGTTCTTC. This gives the protein CASSDQRGDKHEQFF.